This passage covers 21 T cell receptor beta chains from one sample sequenced in a study of blood T cell repertoires in COVID-19 (dated by TCRdb to between 2020 and 2021). Library preparation employed the immunoSEQ multiplex PCR assay. Drawn from immuneACCESS, this table holds only the in-frame rearrangements with V and J called that TCRdb kept. Clones are partly lost; checked studies trace under half to an unresolved V gene and leave the rest unexplained. The sample has roughly 69,000 clones on record, around 80% of them singletons. Jointly, the top ten make up 13% of the sample. Sequenced input: peripheral blood. The receptors shown here come from a man aged 45-65 years with COVID-19, enrolled during active disease.

DNA for the CDR3: TGTGCCAGCAGCCCAGGGGGGAATCCGGAGACCCAGTACTTC. Translating it yields CASSPGGNPETQYF. V and J are TRBV7-3 and TRBJ2-5; tentative D call: TRBD1 (7 bases). Germline-derived CDR1 and CDR2 are SGHTA and FQGTGA. V gave up 5 bases and J gave up 5 bases, with 15 bases separating them. This CDR3 comprises 14 residues.

The rearrangement joins TRBV29-1 to TRBJ1-1; the D gene is possibly TRBD1 (6 bases). This CDR3 is 10 amino acids long. V shed 5 bases and J shed 5 bases, with 6 bases lying between them. Germline CDR1 and CDR2: SQVTM and ANQGSEA. This CDR3 is CSVRGTEAFF. The DNA for the CDR3 is TGCAGCGTTAGGGGGACTGAAGCTTTCTTT.

This rearrangement joins TRBV6-2 or TRBV6-3 to TRBJ1-1; unclear D gene. The CDR3 has 13 residues. V lost 2 bases, J lost 5 bases, and 9 bases lay in between. Per germline, CDR1 MNHEY and CDR2 SVGEGT. The DNA for the CDR3 is TGTGCCAGCAGTTACCGCACAGAGACTGAAGCTTTCTTT. It codes for CASSYRTETEAFF.

The chain employs TRBV7-9 and TRBJ1-4; unclear D gene. The CDR3 runs 14 residues. Germline assignment: CDR1 SEHNR and CDR2 FQNEAQ (reference sequence). Trimming removed 2 bases from V and 5 bases from J, with 9 bases in between. The CDR3 nucleotides are TGTGCCAGCAGCTTAATGGCTTCCAATGAAAAACTGTTTTTT. Translated: CASSLMASNEKLFF. The variable domain in full, completed from reference TRBV7-9 and TRBJ1-4, reads DTGVSQNPRHKITKRGQNVTFRCDPISEHNRLYWYRQTLGQGPEFLTYFQNEAQLEKSRLLSDRFSAERPKGSFSTLEIQRTEQGDSAMYLCASSLMASNEKLFFGSGTQLSVL.

J is TRBJ1-2 and V is TRBV3-1 (or the pseudogene TRBV3-2); weak D call: TRBD1 (6 bases). From germline, CDR1 is LGHDT and CDR2 YNNKEL (reference sequence). Trimming stripped 2 bases from V and 5 bases from J, with 12 bases between. The CDR3 has 14 residues. As DNA, the CDR3 is TGTGCCAGCAGCCAAATAGGGACAAATTATGGCTACACCTTC. Its protein is CASSQIGTNYGYTF.

This chain uses TRBV7-2 with TRBJ1-1; no firm D call. Germline V lookup: CDR1 SGHTA, CDR2 FQGNSA. Trimming shortened V by 5 bases and J by 0 bases, and 10 bases separated the two germline ends. The CDR3 extends over 14 amino acids. This chain's CDR3 is CASSQRMVNTEAFF. For the CDR3, the DNA is TGTGCCAGCAGCCAGCGCATGGTGAACACTGAAGCTTTCTTT.

This chain links TRBV6-5 with TRBJ1-5; D might be TRBD1 (6 bases). Looked up from germline, CDR1 is MNHEY and CDR2 is SVGAGI. V lost 8 bases and J 6 bases, leaving 17 bases between the germline ends. This CDR3 contains 14 residues. CDR3 residues: CASAKGRGGQPQHF. In DNA, the CDR3 is TGTGCCAGCGCCAAAGGGAGGGGGGGTCAGCCCCAGCATTTT.

V usage is TRBV6-6 and J usage is TRBJ1-1, with a tentative D call TRBD1 (6 bases). Germline loops: CDR1 MNHNY, CDR2 SVGAGI (reference sequence). The CDR3 runs to 14 residues. Trimming pared 6 bases from V and 4 bases from J, leaving 15 bases between. The CDR3 DNA sequence: TGTGCCAGCAGGAGGGAGGGGGGAGGCACTGAAGCTTTCTTT. It encodes CASRREGGGTEAFF.

The V gene is TRBV29-1, the J gene TRBJ1-1, with TRBD1 identical over 8 bases. The trim removed 1 base at V and 5 bases at J, leaving 6 bases unmatched. The CDR3 has 14 amino acids. Per the germline V gene, CDR1 is SQVTM and CDR2 is ANQGSEA. CDR3 sequence: CSVEVQGARTEAFF. CDR3 coding DNA: TGCAGCGTTGAAGTTCAGGGGGCCAGGACTGAAGCTTTCTTT.

The chain combines TRBV3-1 (or the pseudogene TRBV3-2) with TRBJ1-2; D perhaps matches TRBD1 (5 bases). V lost 4 bases and J lost 8, with 17 bases in between. The CDR3 loop spans 14 amino acids. CDR1 is LGHDT, CDR2 YNNKEL, per germline (reference sequence). In nucleotides, the CDR3 is TGTGCCAGCAGCCTCCAACCGGATCCAGGGGGCTACACCTTC. Translation gives CASSLQPDPGGYTF.

The J gene is TRBJ2-1, the V gene TRBV18; 9 bases line up with TRBD1. Germline CDR1 is KGHSH and CDR2 is LQKENI. Trimming took 5 bases from V and 8 from J; bases not matched to a gene: 7. The CDR3 covers 14 residues. CDR3: CASSKPGQGDEQFF. The CDR3 bases are TGTGCCAGCTCAAAACCGGGACAGGGAGATGAGCAGTTCTTC.

The V and J genes are TRBV5-1 and TRBJ1-4; a possible D gene is TRBD1 (6 bases). Trimming removed 0 bases from V and 8 bases from J, with 11 bases in between. This CDR3 contains 14 residues. Germline V gene sequence: CDR1 SGHRS, CDR2 YFSETQ. The CDR3: CASSLAEGEEKLFF. The CDR3 DNA reads as TGCGCCAGCAGCTTGGCCGAGGGGGAGGAAAAACTGTTTTTT.

This sequence joins TRBV9 and TRBJ1-2, with a possible D match to TRBD1 (6 bases). This CDR3 has 15 amino acids. The V gene's germline CDR1 is SGDLS and CDR2 YYNGEE. Deletions cut 2 bases from V and 3 bases from J, with 14 bases between. CDR3 in DNA: TGTGCCAGCAGCGTTGGGGACACCCCACACTATGGCTACACCTTC. This translates into CASSVGDTPHYGYTF.

V usage is TRBV9 and J usage is TRBJ1-5, with D possibly matching TRBD1 (6 bases). The CDR3 runs to 17 residues. The germline V and J ends were trimmed by 3 bases and 3 bases, with 19 bases remaining between them. The germline CDR1 and CDR2 sequences are SGDLS and YYNGEE. The CDR3 here is CASSATGFPTFNQPQHF. For the CDR3, the DNA is TGTGCCAGCAGCGCAACAGGGTTCCCCACGTTCAATCAGCCCCAGCATTTT.

Only one count was recorded for this clone. The rearrangement uses TRBV10-3 and TRBJ2-5; D is unresolved. Trimming pared 6 bases from V and 3 bases from J, leaving 5 bases between. This CDR3 contains 11 residues. Germline lookup yields CDR1 ENHRY and CDR2 SYGVKD. CDR3 nucleotides: TGTGCCATCAGCCGCGAAGAGACCCAGTACTTC. As protein: CAISREETQYF.

The CDR3 spells CASSLRPGARSNQPQHF. Here the CDR3 DNA reads TGTGCCAGTAGTCTGCGACCAGGGGCGCGGAGCAATCAGCCCCAGCATTTT. This chain links TRBV19 with TRBJ1-5; maybe TRBD1 (6 bases). CDR1 is LNHDA, CDR2 SQIVND, per germline (reference sequence). The germline V and J ends were trimmed by 5 bases and 1 base, with 18 bases remaining between them. The CDR3 has 17 residues.

This clone showed up just once. V is TRBV6-5 and J is TRBJ2-5; 8 bases agree with TRBD1. The CDR3 is 15 residues long. Germline CDR1 and CDR2: MNHEY and SVGAGI. V dropped 5 bases and J dropped 3; count of bases not matched to a gene: 8. DNA for the CDR3: TGTGCCAGCAGTCTGTCAGGGGGCGGAGAAGAGACCCAGTACTTC. It translates to CASSLSGGGEETQYF.

This clone was counted a few times. The V and J genes are TRBV21-1 and TRBJ1-2; the tabulated D call, TRBD1, remains unverified against the DNA. TRBV21-1 is flagged as a pseudogene. The CDR3 is 13 residues long. CDR3 amino acids: CAITDRVGYGYTF. CDR3 coding DNA: TGTGCCATTACAGACAGGGTTGGCTATGGCTACACCTTC.

The V call is TRBV6-6, the J call TRBJ1-1; D gene uncertain. Germline V CDR1 and CDR2: MNHNY, SVGAGI (reference sequence). Trimming cost V 7 bases and J 0 bases, with 3 bases left between them. The CDR3 has 11 amino acids. The CDR3 region is CASTVNTEAFF. For the CDR3, the DNA is TGTGCCAGCACGGTGAACACTGAAGCTTTCTTT.

The chain is built from TRBV5-6 and TRBJ1-4; D is undetermined. V was trimmed by 5 bases and J by 0 bases, leaving 11 bases between them. The CDR3 spans 15 residues. CDR1 and CDR2 from the germline V gene are SGHDT and YYEEEE. CDR3 sequence reads: CASSRYSSTNEKLFF. The CDR3 nucleotides are TGTGCCAGCAGTCGGTACAGCTCAACTAATGAAAAACTGTTTTTT.

This sequence joins TRBV13 and TRBJ1-4; 9 nucleotides match TRBD1. The CDR3 length is 14 residues. The junction had 6 bases not matched to a gene; V was cut back by 6 bases and J by 7 bases. Germline-derived CDR1 and CDR2 are PRHDT and FYEKMQ (reference sequence). This CDR3 reads CASRPGTGSEKLFF. CDR3 DNA sequence: TGTGCCAGCAGACCGGGGACAGGGAGTGAAAAACTGTTTTTT. Looking up the rest from reference TRBV13 and TRBJ1-4 gives the full variable domain: AAGVIQSPRHLIKEKRETATLKCYPIPRHDTVYWYQQGPGQDPQFLISFYEKMQSDKGSIPDRFSAQQFSDYHSELNMSSLELGDSALYFCASRPGTGSEKLFFGSGTQLSVL.